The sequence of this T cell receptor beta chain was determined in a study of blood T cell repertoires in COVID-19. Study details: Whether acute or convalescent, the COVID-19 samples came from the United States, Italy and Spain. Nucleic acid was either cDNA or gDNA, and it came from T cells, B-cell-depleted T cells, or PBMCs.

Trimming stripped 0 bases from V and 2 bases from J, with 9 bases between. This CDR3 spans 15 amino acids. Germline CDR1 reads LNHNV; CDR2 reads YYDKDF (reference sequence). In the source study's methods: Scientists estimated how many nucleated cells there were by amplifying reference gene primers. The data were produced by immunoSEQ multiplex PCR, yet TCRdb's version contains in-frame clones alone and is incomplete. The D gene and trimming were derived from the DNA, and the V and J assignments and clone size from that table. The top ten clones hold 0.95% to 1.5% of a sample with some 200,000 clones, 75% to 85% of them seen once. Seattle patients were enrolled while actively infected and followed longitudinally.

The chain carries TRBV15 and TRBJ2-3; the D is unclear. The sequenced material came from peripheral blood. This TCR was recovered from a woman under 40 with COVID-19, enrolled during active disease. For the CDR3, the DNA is TGTGCCACCAGCAGAGACTTTACAGACACAGATACGCAGTATTTT. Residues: CATSRDFTDTDTQYF.